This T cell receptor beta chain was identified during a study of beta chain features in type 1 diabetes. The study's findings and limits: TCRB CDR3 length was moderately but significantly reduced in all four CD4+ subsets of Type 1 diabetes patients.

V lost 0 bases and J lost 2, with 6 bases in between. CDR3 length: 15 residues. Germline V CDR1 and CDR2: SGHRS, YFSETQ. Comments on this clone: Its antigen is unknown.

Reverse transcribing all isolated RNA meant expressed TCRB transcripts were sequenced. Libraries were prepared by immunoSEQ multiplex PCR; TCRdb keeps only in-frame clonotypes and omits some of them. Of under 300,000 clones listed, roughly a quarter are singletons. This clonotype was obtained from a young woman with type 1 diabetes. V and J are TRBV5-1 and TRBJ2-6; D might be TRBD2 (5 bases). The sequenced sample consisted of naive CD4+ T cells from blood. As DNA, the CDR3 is TGCGCCAGCAGCTTGGCGGGAACTGGGGCCAACGTCCTGACTTTC. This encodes CASSLAGTGANVLTF.